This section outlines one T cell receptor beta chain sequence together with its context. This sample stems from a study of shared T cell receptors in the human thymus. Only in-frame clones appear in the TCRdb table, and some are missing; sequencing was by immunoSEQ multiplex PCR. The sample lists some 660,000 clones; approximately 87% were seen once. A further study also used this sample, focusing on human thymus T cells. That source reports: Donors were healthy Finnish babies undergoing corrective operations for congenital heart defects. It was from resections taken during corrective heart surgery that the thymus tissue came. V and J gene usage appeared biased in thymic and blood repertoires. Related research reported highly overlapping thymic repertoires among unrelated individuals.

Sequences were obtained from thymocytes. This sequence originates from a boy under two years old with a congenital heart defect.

The CDR3 region is CASSLGGDNEKLFF. The CDR3 bases are TGTGCCAGCAGCCTCGGGGGAGATAATGAAAAACTGTTTTTT. The chain combines TRBV14 with TRBJ1-4; a weak D match, TRBD1 (5 bases). The CDR3 sequence is 14 residues long. Germline assignment: CDR1 SGHDN and CDR2 FVKESK. Trimming stripped 4 bases from V and 4 bases from J, with 10 bases between.